This T cell receptor beta chain emerged from a study of T-cell reconstitution after alpha-beta-depleted transplantation in children. This CDR3 spans 14 amino acids. Germline CDR1 reads SQVTM; CDR2 reads ANQGSEA. The ends were cut back, 4 bases at V and 2 bases at J, with 14 bases in the middle. Unique molecular identifiers were incorporated during preparation of the TCRbeta library. TCRdb reprocessed the PCR reads via MiXCR and lists one record per CDR3 protein. The data hold 600,000 to 800,000 distinct CDR3 sequences, with 13% observed a single time. This receptor was identified in a girl aged 2 to 10 with congenital amegakaryocytic thrombocytopenia, due to receive a stem cell transplant. Sequences were derived from PBMCs, sampled before TCRalphabeta/CD19-depleted stem cell transplant. V gene TRBV29-1 combines with J gene TRBJ1-1, with D tentatively TRBD1 (6 bases). CDR3 amino acids: CSVGGAKPNTEAFF. CDR3 nucleotide sequence: TGCAGCGTTGGGGGGGCCAAACCCAACACTGAAGCTTTCTTT.